A single sample gave rise to the 8 T cell receptor beta chains below, sequenced in a study of a mutant IDH1 vaccine in newly diagnosed glioma. Described time point: week 35, safety follow-up. In the vaccine, a single dose held 300 ug of the mutant IDH1 20-mer peptide, along with topical imiquimod. These receptors' targets are unknown. Clones were read by immunoSEQ multiplex PCR, and TCRdb kept only the in-frame ones, dropping some. The sample includes approximately 50,000 clones, 85% to 90% of them seen just once. The material sequenced was PBMCs, taken from a glioma patient whose treatment included an IDH1 peptide vaccine. Source of these receptors: a man aged 35 to 55 with glioma.

The chain recombines TRBV4-1 with TRBJ2-7; TRBD2 matches 16 bases. Germline-derived CDR1 and CDR2 are MGHRA and YSYEKL. The CDR3 extends over 18 amino acids. Losses at the gene ends were 3 bases for V and 1 base for J; bases not matched to a gene: 6. The DNA of the CDR3 is TGCGCCAGCAGCCATCAGGGGACTAGCGGGAGGGTATCCTACGAGCAGTACTTC. Residues: CASSHQGTSGRVSYEQYF.

The CDR3 DNA reads as TGTGCCAGCAGCTCCATGTACGAGCAGTACTTC. Translated: CASSSMYEQYF. V gene TRBV11-2 combines with J gene TRBJ2-7; D is undetermined. The CDR3 loop spans 11 amino acids. V dropped 4 bases and J dropped 4 bases, with 5 bases sitting between them. The germline gives CDR1 SGHAT, CDR2 FQNNGV.

The chain joins TRBV9 to TRBJ2-1; 7 nucleotides line up with TRBD2. Germline-derived CDR1 and CDR2 are SGDLS and YYNGEE. The CDR3 totals 18 residues. J lost 5 bases, V lost 1 base, and 15 bases had no gene match. The CDR3 DNA follows: TGTGCCAGCAGCGTATCGGTGCGGGAGCGTAACCTGAACAATGAGCAGTTCTTC. Amino acid sequence: CASSVSVRERNLNNEQFF.

A single count supports this clone. This rearrangement joins TRBV5-4 to TRBJ2-2; a possible D gene is TRBD1 (5 bases). Per the germline V gene, CDR1 is SGHNT and CDR2 is YYREEE (reference sequence). This CDR3 has 15 amino acids. The V gene lost 1 base and the J gene lost 5 bases, with 12 bases spanning the gap. CDR3 DNA sequence: TGTGCCAGCAGCTTGCGCCCAACAGGAACCGGGGAGCTGTTTTTT. It specifies CASSLRPTGTGELFF.

The rearrangement joins TRBV5-1 to TRBJ2-7, with a possible D match to TRBD1 (6 bases). Per the germline V gene, CDR1 is SGHRS and CDR2 is YFSETQ. Trimming removed 0 bases from V and 6 bases from J, with 13 bases in between. The CDR3 runs to 14 residues. This CDR3 is CASSLVGGIGEQYF. The CDR3 DNA is TGCGCCAGCAGCTTGGTAGGGGGAATTGGCGAGCAGTACTTC.

The chain has TRBV6-1 and TRBJ2-7; 7 positions agree with TRBD1. Trimming removed 4 bases from V and 11 bases from J; junction bases left unmatched: 11. The germline V gene has CDR1 MNHNS and CDR2 SASEGT. The CDR3 runs to 13 residues. The CDR3: CASSGGQLPKEYF. The DNA for the CDR3 is TGTGCCAGCAGTGGGGGACAGCTCCCTAAGGAGTACTTC.

This chain links TRBV14 with TRBJ1-1; 8 bases agree with TRBD1. Per germline, CDR1 SGHDN and CDR2 FVKESK. Germline trimming cut 1 base from V and 0 bases from J; bases unmatched to any gene: 1. This CDR3 has 15 residues. The CDR3 coding sequence is TGTGCCAGCAGCCAAGGGGACAGGTTGAACACTGAAGCTTTCTTT. Translated: CASSQGDRLNTEAFF.

The genes are TRBV2 and TRBJ2-1; 8 positions agree with TRBD2. The CDR3 runs to 15 residues. CDR1 and CDR2 from the germline V gene are SNHLY and FYNNEI. V lost 6 bases to trimming and J lost 2 bases; unmatched junction nucleotides: 6. The CDR3 nucleotides are TGTGCCAGCAGGGGGGAGCGGGGGACCTACAATGAGCAGTTCTTC. Protein: CASRGERGTYNEQFF.